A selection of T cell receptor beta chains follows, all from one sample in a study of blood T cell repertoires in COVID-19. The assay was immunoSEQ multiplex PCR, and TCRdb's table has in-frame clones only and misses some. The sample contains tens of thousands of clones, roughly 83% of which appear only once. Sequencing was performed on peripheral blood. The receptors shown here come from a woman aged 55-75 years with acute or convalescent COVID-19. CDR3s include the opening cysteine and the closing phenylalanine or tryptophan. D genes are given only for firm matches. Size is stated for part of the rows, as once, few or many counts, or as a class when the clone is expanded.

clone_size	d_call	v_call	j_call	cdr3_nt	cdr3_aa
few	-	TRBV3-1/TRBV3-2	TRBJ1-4	TGTGCCAGCAGCCAACCCAGATCAACTAATGAAAAACTGTTTTTT	CASSQPRSTNEKLFF
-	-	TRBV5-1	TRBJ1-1	TGCGCCAGCAGCTTGGGGGTGACAGCTGTCAATGAAGCTTTCTTT	CASSLGVTAVNEAFF
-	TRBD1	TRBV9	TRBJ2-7	TGTGCCAGCAGCGTAGATCCCGGGACAGGGGGAATGGAGCAGTACTTC	CASSVDPGTGGMEQYF
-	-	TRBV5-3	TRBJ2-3	TGTGCCAGAAGCCCCCGGGACAAGCGCACAGATACGCAGTATTTT	CARSPRDKRTDTQYF
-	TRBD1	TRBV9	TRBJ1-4	TGTGCCAGCAGCGTAGATGTGACAGGGTTGGAAAAACTGTTTTTT	CASSVDVTGLEKLFF
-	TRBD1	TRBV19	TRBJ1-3	TGTGCCAGTAGTATGACAGGGACTGGAAACACCATATATTTT	CASSMTGTGNTIYF
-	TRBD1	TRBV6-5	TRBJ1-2	TGTGCCAGCAGTTACTTAGACGCAGGGGGCCTTGGCTACACCTTC	CASSYLDAGGLGYTF
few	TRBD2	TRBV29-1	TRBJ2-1	TGCAGCGTTGAGGGGGGGAGCAATGAGCAGTTCTTC	CSVEGGSNEQFF
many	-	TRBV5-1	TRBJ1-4	TGCGCCAGCACCTACGGACAGACAACTAATGAAAAACTGTTTTTT	CASTYGQTTNEKLFF
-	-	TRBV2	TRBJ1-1	TGTGCCAGCAGTCTACAGGGCGGACGCACTGAAGCTTTCTTT	CASSLQGGRTEAFF
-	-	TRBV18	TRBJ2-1	TGTGCCAGCTCACTCGATCAGGGGCACAGCTCCTACAATGAGCAGTTCTTC	CASSLDQGHSSYNEQFF
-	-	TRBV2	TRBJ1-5	TGTGCCAGCAGTGAAGATACAGCTAATCAGCCCCAGCATTTT	CASSEDTANQPQHF
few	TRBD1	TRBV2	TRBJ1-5	TGTGCCAGCAGTGAGGGACAGGGCAATCAGCCCCAGCATTTT	CASSEGQGNQPQHF
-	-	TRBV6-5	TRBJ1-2	TGTGCCAGCAGTCCCGGGACAAAAACCTATGGCTACACCTTC	CASSPGTKTYGYTF
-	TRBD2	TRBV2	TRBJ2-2	TGTGCCAGCAGGGGAAGCGGGGGGCGAGCCGGGGAGCTGTTTTTT	CASRGSGGRAGELFF
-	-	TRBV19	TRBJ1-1	TGTGCCAGTAGTGCACTGACAGCTTGGATCACTGAAGCTTTCTTT	CASSALTAWITEAFF
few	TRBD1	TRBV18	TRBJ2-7	TGTGCCAGCTCTCGGGACAGGGACTCCTACGAGCAGTACTTC	CASSRDRDSYEQYF
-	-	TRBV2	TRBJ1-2	TGTGCCAGCAGTGGCTGGCAGAATTACGGCTACACCTTC	CASSGWQNYGYTF
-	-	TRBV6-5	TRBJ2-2	TGTGCCAGCAGTCTGGACAGGAACACCGGGGAGCTGTTTTTT	CASSLDRNTGELFF
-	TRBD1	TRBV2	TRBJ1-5	TGTGCCAGCAGTCGTTGGACAGGGTTAGATCAGCCCCAGCATTTT	CASSRWTGLDQPQHF
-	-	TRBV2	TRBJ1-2	TGTGCCAGCAGTGACGCAGGGTCGGACTATGGCTACACCTTC	CASSDAGSDYGYTF
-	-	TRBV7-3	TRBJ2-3	TGTGCCAGCAGCTCTGGTCCCGGGAGCACAGATACGCAGTATTTT	CASSSGPGSTDTQYF
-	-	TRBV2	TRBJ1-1	TGTGCCAGCAGTCTCAGGGAGGTGAACACTGAAGCTTTCTTT	CASSLREVNTEAFF
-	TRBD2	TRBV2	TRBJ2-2	TGTGCCAGCAGTGGACTAGCGGCGGGTAACGGGGAGCTGTTTTTT	CASSGLAAGNGELFF
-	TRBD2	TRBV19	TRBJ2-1	TGTGCCAGTAGTACCCCGGGGGGGGACAATGAGCAGTTCTTC	CASSTPGGDNEQFF
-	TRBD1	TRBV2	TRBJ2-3	TGTGCCAGCAGTGCCGGGACAGGGGGCGATCCAGATACGCAGTATTTT	CASSAGTGGDPDTQYF
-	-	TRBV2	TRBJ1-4	TGTGCCAGCAGCGGTGGAAATGAGGGCGGGAAACTGTTTTTT	CASSGGNEGGKLFF
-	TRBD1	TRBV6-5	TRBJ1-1	TGTGCCAGCAGATTAGGGGGCTGGGGTGAAGCTTTCTTT	CASRLGGWGEAFF
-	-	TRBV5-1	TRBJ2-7	TGCGCCAGCAGCTCTGCGCAGTGGTCGGGGGAGCAGTACTTC	CASSSAQWSGEQYF
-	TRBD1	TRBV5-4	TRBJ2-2	TGTGCCAGCAGCTCCGTACTGGGACAGGGCACCGGGGAGCTGTTTTTT	CASSSVLGQGTGELFF
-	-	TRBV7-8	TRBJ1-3	TGTGCCAGCAGCCCAAACACAGGGTTCTCTGGAAACACCATATATTTT	CASSPNTGFSGNTIYF
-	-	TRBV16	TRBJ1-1	TGTGCCAGCAGCCAATTGCCCAGGGACACTGAAGCTTTCTTT	CASSQLPRDTEAFF
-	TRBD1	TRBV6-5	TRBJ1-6	TGTGCCAGCAGTTACTCCAGGGGGAGAAATAATTCACCCCTCCACTTT	CASSYSRGRNNSPLHF
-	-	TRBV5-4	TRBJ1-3	TGTGCCAGCAGCTTTACCGGGGGGGGCTCTGGAAACACCATATATTTT	CASSFTGGGSGNTIYF
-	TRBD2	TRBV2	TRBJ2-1	TGTGCCAGCAGCAGGACTAGCGCGAGCTCCTACAATGAGCAGTTCTTC	CASSRTSASSYNEQFF
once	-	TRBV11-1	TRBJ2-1	TGTGCCAGCAGCCCCAGGAGGCTTGCGTCGAATGAGCAGTTCTTC	CASSPRRLASNEQFF
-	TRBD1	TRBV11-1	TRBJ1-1	TGTGCCAGCAGCTTAGTCAGGGGGCCTGAAGCTTTCTTT	CASSLVRGPEAFF
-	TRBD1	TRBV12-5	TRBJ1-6	TGTGCTAGTGGTTTGTTACGACAGGGGGCAAATAATTCACCCCTCCACTTT	CASGLLRQGANNSPLHF
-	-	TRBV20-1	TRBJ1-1	TGCAGTGCCCAGGGGCTCACTGAAGCTTTCTTT	CSAQGLTEAFF
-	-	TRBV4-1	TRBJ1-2	TGCGCCAGCAGCCAAGATCGGGGAGTCGGGGGCTACACCTTC	CASSQDRGVGGYTF
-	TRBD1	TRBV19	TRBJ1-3	TGTGCCAGTAGAGCACTCACAGGGGCAAACACCATATATTTT	CASRALTGANTIYF
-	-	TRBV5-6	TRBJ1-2	TGTGCCAGCAGCCGCCCCCAGCGGGGGCTCTATGGCTACACCTTC	CASSRPQRGLYGYTF
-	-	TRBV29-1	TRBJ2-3	TGCAGCGTCGGGGTGACAGGTACTAGCACAGATACGCAGTATTTT	CSVGVTGTSTDTQYF
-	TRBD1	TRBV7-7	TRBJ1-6	TGTGCCAGCAGCACGGACAGGGATTCACCCCTCCACTTT	CASSTDRDSPLHF
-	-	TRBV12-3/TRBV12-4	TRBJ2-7	TGTGCCAGCACCTACGCTAAGGGGTACGAGCAGTACTTC	CASTYAKGYEQYF
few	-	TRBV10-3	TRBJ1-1	TGTGCCATCAGTGTGCGCGGGGCGGACACTGAAGCTTTCTTT	CAISVRGADTEAFF
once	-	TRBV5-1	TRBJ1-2	TGCGCCAGCAGCTTGGAGGGGACAACCGCTACTACCAACTATGGCTACACCTTC	CASSLEGTTATTNYGYTF
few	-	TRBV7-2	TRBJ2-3	TGTGCCAGCAGCTGGCTACAGGGTTCCTTCCCAGATACGCAGTATTTT	CASSWLQGSFPDTQYF
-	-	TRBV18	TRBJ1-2	TGTGCCAGCTCACCCCCAAGGGCAGGGGCTAACTATGGCTACACCTTC	CASSPPRAGANYGYTF
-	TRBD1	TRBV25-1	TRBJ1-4	TGTGCCAGCAGTGCCACGACAGGGGTTAATGAAAAACTGTTTTTT	CASSATTGVNEKLFF
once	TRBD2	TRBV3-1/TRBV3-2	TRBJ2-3	TGTGCCAGCAGCCAAGGACTAGCCACAGATACGCAGTATTTT	CASSQGLATDTQYF
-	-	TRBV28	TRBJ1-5	TGTGCCAGCAGTTTTTTTCCCGGACAGAGCAATCAGCCCCAGCATTTT	CASSFFPGQSNQPQHF
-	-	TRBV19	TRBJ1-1	TGTGCCAGTAGTATATCGGTGCGCCGGGAGAACACTGAAGCTTTCTTT	CASSISVRRENTEAFF
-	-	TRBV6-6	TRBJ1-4	TGTGCCAGCAGGGGCAGTGGATCGCTTGTAAATGAAAAACTGTTTTTT	CASRGSGSLVNEKLFF
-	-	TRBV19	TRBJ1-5	TGTGCCAGTAGTATGAGCGCGTTCGTGGCAGGGGATCAGCCCCAGCATTTT	CASSMSAFVAGDQPQHF
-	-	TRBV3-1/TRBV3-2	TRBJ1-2	TGTGCCAGCAGCCAAGATCCCAAGGGAGGGGGCTACACCTTC	CASSQDPKGGGYTF
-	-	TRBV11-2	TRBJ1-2	TGTGCCAGCAGCTCCCCCGAGGGAGATGGCTACACCTTC	CASSSPEGDGYTF
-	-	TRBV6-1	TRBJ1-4	TGTGCCAGCAGTGAAGACAGGGTTCGGGCTAATGAAAAACTGTTTTTT	CASSEDRVRANEKLFF